The source of this T cell receptor (beta chain) is a study of immune evolution from preneoplasia to lung adenocarcinoma (dated by TCRdb to about 2021). Concerning the study at large: HLA loss of heterozygosity was seen in 7%, 15% and 33% of AIS, MIA and ADC lesions, and in no AAH lesions. The study used immune gene expression, TCR sequencing and multiplex immunofluorescence to profile the immune contexture of lung adenocarcinoma precursors and invasive adenocarcinoma. Resected precursor lesions (AAH, AIS, MIA) and invasive adenocarcinomas were compared against paired morphologically normal lung tissue. Sample size was based on specimen availability rather than a prior power calculation. The immune data were integrated with whole exome sequencing and methylation data obtained from the same cohort of nodules. A total of 40 to 65 patients with pulmonary nodules who underwent surgical resection were included in the overall cohort. TCR sequencing data were obtained from 51 patients. According to the study, about 99 samples went through TCR sequencing. Class I HLA alleles were inferred from exome data with POLYSOLVER, and allele-specific HLA loss was detected with LOHHLA. What the authors observed across the whole study: The highest top T cell clone frequencies were observed in normal lung, and a progressive decrease in top T cell clone frequencies appeared to occur from AAH through AIS, MIA and invasive adenocarcinoma. Findings were based on association rather than direct causation; larger cohorts with long-term follow-up and longitudinal biopsies were deemed needed. Compared with EGFR-mutant or double wild-type lesions, KRAS-mutant nodules had the highest T cell clonality. Because all patients came from Japan and China, whether the findings apply to Western populations was uncertain. Clonality was highest in normal lung, while later-stage lesions appeared to have lower clonality but higher T cell density and diversity.

The patients had resection in Japan or China between 2014 and 2017. Histologic diagnosis of each case was confirmed independently by two lung cancer pathologists on H&E slides. Macro-dissection after pathologic assessment enriched premalignant or tumor cells for nucleic acid extraction. FFPE tissue was used for DNA isolation with the AllPrep DNA/RNA FFPE Kit. The CDR3 contains 13 residues, cysteine and phenylalanine counted. The kept DNA is CDR3 alone, 39 bases in frame from the first base. Germline trimming: 9 bases from V, 5 bases from J; junction bases outside gene matches: 3. CDR1 and CDR2, per the germline V gene, are SNHLY and FYNNEI. The immunoSEQ hsTCRbeta Kit was used to sequence TCR beta CDR3 regions from DNA. The paper's data handling went like this. TCR sequencing data were analysed with the ImmunoSEQ Analyzer. T cell clonality was defined as 1 minus Pielou's evenness, calculated on productive rearrangements. T cell diversity was measured with the inverse Simpson index on productive templates. T cell density was defined as TCR beta template counts normalized to usable DNA, with usable DNA estimated by amplification and sequencing of housekeeping genes. TCR metrics were compared across histologic stages using two-sided Kruskal-Wallis tests. Not all clones reach the TCRdb copy of this immuneACCESS table, which keeps in-frame sequences only. Checked studies attribute under half of the gap to unresolved V genes and leave the rest unexplained. V and J calls and clone size follow that table, whereas D and trimming were derived from the DNA. The sample table shows about 15,000 clones, and approximately 78% are seen once. The ten largest clonotypes hold 4.2% of the sample.

As for this clone: The specificity of this receptor is unknown. No per-base quality is available; no much larger clone lies one base away.

The sequence joins TRBV2 to TRBJ2-7; 14 central nucleotides agree with TRBD2. The sequence came from a person in their 70s with lung adenocarcinoma. The sequencing sample was made of FFPE minimally invasive lung adenocarcinoma tissue. Read against the paper, the sample's cell subset or site label means: micro-invasive lung adenocarcinoma (MIA). DNA sequence: TGTGCCAGTTGGACTAGCGGGAGGAACGAGCAGTACTTC. It encodes CASWTSGRNEQYF.